The T cell receptor beta chain under discussion was sequenced for a study of control samples from healthy donors and cancer patients. The data were produced by immunoSEQ multiplex PCR, yet TCRdb's version contains in-frame clones alone and is incomplete. The repertoire holds about 120,000 clones, about 90% seen once, with around 2% in the top ten. The sequence came from a man younger than 35 in good health. The material sequenced was blood.

The CDR3 here is CASSPWPASTDTQYF. The CDR3 DNA is TGTGCCAGCAGCCCCTGGCCGGCTAGCACAGATACGCAGTATTTT. The chain recombines TRBV7-9 with TRBJ2-3; D is unresolved. V was shortened by 5 bases and J by 0 bases, with 12 bases between the two germline ends. The germline CDR1 and CDR2 sequences are SEHNR and FQNEAQ (reference sequence). The CDR3 runs to 15 residues.